What follows describes a single TCR beta chain. Its cognate antigen is unknown. Using immunoSEQ multiplex PCR, the repertoire was profiled, and TCRdb retains in-frame clones only, with some absent. Among more than 110,000 clones listed, 92% were seen once. The V gene's germline CDR1 is LNHNV and CDR2 YYDKDF (reference sequence). With 2 bases clipped from V and 10 bases from J, the junction kept 8 bases outside the gene matches. The CDR3 length is 15 residues. The sample is drawn from a study of T cell responses to AZD1222 COVID-19 vaccine. Second doses were pooled across both intervals (about 4 or about 12 weeks). Study-level results: All repertoire sampling was performed exclusively after the peak T cell response. Donors were largely white British and mainly female; clonal diversity was possibly underestimated.

The specimen was peripheral blood, collected 28 days after the second AZD1222 dose. V is TRBV15 and J is TRBJ2-1, with TRBD2 matching over 10 bases. This TCR was recovered from an adult who received the AZD1222 COVID-19 vaccine. The CDR3 DNA is TGTGCCACCAGCAGACCCGGGACTAGCGTCGCCGAGCAGTTCTTC. It translates to CATSRPGTSVAEQFF. Based on the CDR3 plus reference TRBV15 and TRBJ2-1, the full variable domain is DAMVIQNPRYQVTQFGKPVTLSCSQTLNHNVMYWYQQKSSQAPKLLFHYYDKDFNNEADTPDNFQSRRPNTSFCFLDIRSPGLGDTAMYLCATSRPGTSVAEQFFGPGTRLTVL.